Each of the 30 T cell receptor beta chains below was sequenced from the same sample in a study of neoadjuvant anti-PD-1 for oral cavity cancer. Specified time point: after neoadjuvant nivolumab, at surgical resection. Profiling relied on immunoSEQ multiplex PCR, and the TCRdb table lists in-frame clones only, not all of them. The table shows 68,000 or so clones, with about 85% occurring only once. Sequenced material: PBMCs, taken after nivolumab (anti-PD-1) treatment. The origin of the receptors is a person between 35 and 79 years old with oral cavity squamous cell carcinoma.

CDR3 residues: CAISAPGITEAFF. The CDR3 coding sequence is TGTGCCATCAGTGCCCCAGGGATCACTGAAGCTTTCTTT. The chain combines TRBV10-3 with TRBJ1-1, with D maybe TRBD1 (5 bases). Trimming left V 4 bases short and J 4 bases short, with 10 bases between. The CDR3 sequence is 13 residues long. Germline V gene lookup returns CDR1 ENHRY and CDR2 SYGVKD.

This clone was observed a few times. V gene TRBV2 combines with J gene TRBJ2-1, with TRBD1 matching over 9 bases. V dropped 6 bases and J dropped 6; count of bases not matched to a gene: 3. Germline CDR1 reads SNHLY; CDR2 reads FYNNEI. The CDR3 totals 13 residues. This CDR3 reads CASRGGQGNEQFF. CDR3 sequence (DNA): TGTGCCAGCAGAGGGGGACAGGGCAATGAGCAGTTCTTC.

This chain links TRBV30 with TRBJ2-7; D is unresolved. CDR1 and CDR2 (germline): GTSNPN, SVGIG (reference sequence). V was cut by 3 bases and J by 4 bases, with 10 bases left in between. The CDR3 runs to 12 residues. The DNA for the CDR3 is TGTGCCTGGAGCCTTGTGGGTTACGAGCAGTACTTC. Translated, it gives CAWSLVGYEQYF.

V usage is TRBV4-2 and J usage is TRBJ2-3, with TRBD2 matching over 7 bases. The V gene's germline CDR1 is LGHNA and CDR2 YNFKEQ. V lost 6 bases and J lost 2; bases outside the gene matches: 8. The CDR3 spans 15 residues. The CDR3 protein is CASSFGGGSTDTQYF. The CDR3 DNA reads as TGTGCCAGCAGTTTTGGCGGGGGTTCCACAGATACGCAGTATTTT.

The rearrangement joins TRBV6-1 to TRBJ1-2, with 8 bases that match TRBD1. V lost 4 bases and J lost 3; bases outside the gene matches: 10. CDR3 length: 16 residues. The V gene's germline CDR1 is MNHNS and CDR2 SASEGT. The CDR3 DNA is TGTGCCAGCAGTGGGGAGAGGGGGACAGGCGACTATGGCTACACCTTC. It translates to CASSGERGTGDYGYTF.

This clone came up a few times. The CDR3, as DNA: TGTGCCAGCAGTCTGTACCGTAGTCCTAGCACAGATACGCAGTATTTT. The encoded protein is CASSLYRSPSTDTQYF. The J gene is TRBJ2-3, the V gene TRBV6-6; no clear D. Germline loops: CDR1 MNHNY, CDR2 SVGAGI (reference sequence). This CDR3 has 16 amino acids. Trimming took 5 bases from V and 0 from J, leaving 15 bases between them.

This sequence joins TRBV19 and TRBJ1-5; D is unclear. The CDR3 loop spans 14 amino acids. From germline, CDR1 is LNHDA and CDR2 SQIVND (reference sequence). V was pared by 5 bases and J by 7 bases, with 15 bases between. The CDR3: CASSLDNTGQPQHF. CDR3 coding DNA: TGTGCCAGTAGTCTCGACAACACGGGGCAGCCCCAGCATTTT.

V is TRBV29-1 and J is TRBJ2-1, with D tentatively TRBD1 (5 bases). The CDR3 loop spans 13 amino acids. The V end lost 5 bases, the J end lost 4 bases, and 12 bases lay between the germline ends. Germline-derived CDR1 and CDR2 are SQVTM and ANQGSEA. The CDR3 DNA is TGCAGCGTTCGTGAGACAGAATACAATGAGCAGTTCTTC. It translates to CSVRETEYNEQFF.

V is TRBV18 and J is TRBJ2-3; the match to TRBD1 covers 9 bases. CDR1 is KGHSH and CDR2 is LQKENI in the germline V gene. The CDR3 runs 14 residues. V shed 1 base and J 6 bases; nucleotides not matched to a gene: 2. In DNA, the CDR3 is TGTGCCAGCTCACCACTACAGGGGGCGGATACGCAGTATTTT. Amino acid sequence: CASSPLQGADTQYF. Full variable domain (remainder filled in from reference TRBV18 and TRBJ2-3): NAGVMQNPRHLVRRRGQEARLRCSPMKGHSHVYWYRQLPEEGLKFMVYLQKENIIDESGMPKERFSAEFPKEGPSILRIQQVVRGDSAAYFCASSPLQGADTQYFGPGTRLTVL.

This chain uses TRBV28 with TRBJ1-4; 9 nucleotides line up with TRBD1. Trimming at V came to 8 bases and at J to 8 bases, leaving 6 bases not matched to a gene. The CDR3 loop spans 13 amino acids. Germline assignment: CDR1 MDHEN and CDR2 SYDVKM. This CDR3 reads CASGGTGYEKLFF. CDR3 DNA sequence: TGTGCCAGCGGCGGGACAGGGTACGAAAAACTGTTTTTT.

The chain has TRBV2 and TRBJ1-4, with TRBD1 identical over 8 bases. This CDR3 comprises 14 residues. Germline values: CDR1 SNHLY, CDR2 FYNNEI. V was clipped by 9 bases and J by 7 bases; unmatched bases: 10. The CDR3: CASQPQGAGEKLFF. CDR3 sequence (DNA): TGTGCCAGTCAACCCCAGGGGGCGGGTGAAAAACTGTTTTTT.

The chain is built from TRBV5-4 and TRBJ2-6; D is perhaps TRBD1 (5 bases). Trimming removed 0 bases at V and 2 bases at J, with 15 bases between. CDR1 is SGHNT, CDR2 YYREEE, per germline (reference sequence). The CDR3 totals 18 residues. The CDR3 sequence is CASSLAWQGGAGANVLTF. The CDR3 nucleotides read TGTGCCAGCAGCTTGGCCTGGCAGGGTGGCGCTGGGGCCAACGTCCTGACTTTC.

The chain couples TRBV28 to TRBJ2-7; D call uncertain. Trimming shortened V by 4 bases and J by 3 bases, and 10 bases separated the two germline ends. Germline loops: CDR1 MDHEN, CDR2 SYDVKM. This CDR3 is built from 13 residues. CDR3 amino acids: CASSSLDRYEQYF. CDR3 sequence (DNA): TGTGCCAGCAGTTCCCTGGATCGCTACGAGCAGTACTTC.

The chain is built from TRBV27 and TRBJ2-3; 11 bases agree with TRBD2. Unmatched junction bases numbered 12, after V lost 7 bases and J lost 6 bases. The CDR3 has 16 amino acids. Per the germline V gene, CDR1 is MNHEY and CDR2 is SMNVEV (reference sequence). The CDR3, as DNA: TGTGCCAGCAAGCGTGCGACTAGCGGGAATCTCGATACGCAGTATTTT. This codes for CASKRATSGNLDTQYF.

The chain joins TRBV4-1 to TRBJ2-7; 12 nucleotides match TRBD2. Germline CDR1 is MGHRA and CDR2 is YSYEKL. This CDR3 comprises 15 residues. J lost 7 bases, V lost 2 bases, and 6 bases had no gene match. CDR3 DNA: TGCGCCAGCAGCCAACTAGCGGGAGGGCCTGGGGAGCAGTACTTC. It encodes CASSQLAGGPGEQYF.

The chain uses TRBV13 and TRBJ1-2; D not certain. Germline V gene sequence: CDR1 PRHDT, CDR2 FYEKMQ (reference sequence). The CDR3 extends over 13 amino acids. V was trimmed by 6 bases and J by 5 bases, leaving 13 bases between them. The CDR3: CASRWKRVYGYTF. CDR3 nucleotides: TGTGCCAGCAGGTGGAAGCGAGTTTATGGCTACACCTTC. The full variable domain, in which reference TRBV13 and TRBJ1-2 provide the parts outside the CDR3, is AAGVIQSPRHLIKEKRETATLKCYPIPRHDTVYWYQQGPGQDPQFLISFYEKMQSDKGSIPDRFSAQQFSDYHSELNMSSLELGDSALYFCASRWKRVYGYTFGSGTRLTVV.

The chain employs TRBV9 and TRBJ2-5, with no clear D. V gave up 1 base and J gave up 5 bases, with 9 bases separating them. Germline assignment: CDR1 SGDLS and CDR2 YYNGEE. This CDR3 contains 13 residues. Here the CDR3 DNA reads TGTGCCAGCAGCGTAACGGGCCCCGAGACCCAGTACTTC. It translates to CASSVTGPETQYF.

The chain combines TRBV5-1 with TRBJ1-4; D unclear. Per germline, CDR1 SGHRS and CDR2 YFSETQ. The V and J ends lost 4 bases and 15 bases respectively, with 16 bases between them. The CDR3 spans 12 residues. The DNA of the CDR3 is TGCGCCAGCAGCCTAGACGGTCTCTCCGTGTTTTTT. The encoded protein is CASSLDGLSVFF.

V and J are TRBV7-2 and TRBJ2-3; maybe TRBD2 (5 bases). Trimming left V 5 bases short and J 2 bases short, with 17 bases between. CDR1 and CDR2 (germline): SGHTA, FQGNSA. The CDR3 covers 16 residues. CDR3 DNA sequence: TGTGCCAGCAGCCCTGCCCAGCGGAGGACCACAGATACGCAGTATTTT. It codes for CASSPAQRRTTDTQYF.

The rearrangement uses TRBV9 and TRBJ2-5; D is unclear. CDR3 length: 14 residues. V gave up 0 bases and J gave up 0 bases, with 6 bases separating them. CDR1 SGDLS and CDR2 YYNGEE come from the germline V gene. DNA for the CDR3: TGTGCCAGCAGCGTAGGGGGTAACCAAGAGACCCAGTACTTC. This gives the protein CASSVGGNQETQYF.

V and J are TRBV13 and TRBJ2-5; TRBD2 is a possible D gene (5 bases). With 4 bases removed from V and 5 bases from J, the gap between germline ends came to 17 bases. The CDR3 covers 15 residues. Germline V gene data show CDR1 as PRHDT and CDR2 as FYEKMQ (reference sequence). The CDR3 coding sequence is TGTGCCAGCAGCTCAACTTCGGGGAACGGGGAGACCCAGTACTTC. Protein product: CASSSTSGNGETQYF.

V usage is TRBV6-1 and J usage is TRBJ1-5; 12 nucleotides line up with TRBD1. This CDR3 comprises 19 residues. V lost 3 bases to trimming and J lost 5 bases; unmatched junction nucleotides: 14. CDR1 and CDR2 (germline): MNHNS, SASEGT. CDR3 coding DNA: TGTGCCAGCAGTGATGTGGGACAGGGGGCGGCTCGGGTCGATCAGCCCCAGCATTTT. Protein sequence: CASSDVGQGAARVDQPQHF.

The CDR3 nucleotides read TGTGCCAGCAGATCACTAGCGGGAACTAACGAGCAGTACTTC. Translation: CASRSLAGTNEQYF. This rearrangement joins TRBV27 to TRBJ2-7; TRBD2 matches at 10 bases. The CDR3 totals 14 residues. Trimming at V came to 6 bases and at J to 5 bases, leaving 7 bases not matched to a gene. CDR1 is MNHEY, CDR2 SMNVEV, per germline (reference sequence).

The J gene is TRBJ2-7, the V gene TRBV6-4; TRBD2 matches at 12 bases. Germline V gene data show CDR1 as MRHNA and CDR2 as SNTAGT. The CDR3 contains 14 residues. V gave up 3 bases and J gave up 8 bases; unmatched junction bases: 5. CDR3 in amino acids: CASSETSGSLKQYF. CDR3 DNA: TGTGCCAGCAGTGAGACTAGCGGGAGTTTGAAGCAGTACTTC.

This clone was found a few times. The rearrangement uses TRBV2 and TRBJ2-7, with 10 bases fitting TRBD2. Germline CDR1 and CDR2: SNHLY and FYNNEI. CDR3 size: 18 residues. Trimming at V came to 3 bases and at J to 0 bases, leaving 11 bases not matched to a gene. The CDR3 is CASSDPIAGGQSSYEQYF. The CDR3 DNA reads TGTGCCAGCAGTGATCCAATAGCGGGAGGTCAGAGCTCCTACGAGCAGTACTTC.

The rearrangement joins TRBV4-1 to TRBJ2-4; 8 bases map to TRBD1. Trimming removed 4 bases from V and 5 bases from J; junction bases left unmatched: 7. CDR1 is MGHRA and CDR2 is YSYEKL in the germline V gene. The CDR3 consists of 15 residues. The CDR3 DNA follows: TGCGCCAGCAGCCCCCCCGGACAGGGTCAAAACATTCAGTACTTC. Protein product: CASSPPGQGQNIQYF.

The CDR3 here is CASQGNSGNTIYF. The CDR3 DNA reads TGTGCCAGCCAAGGGAACTCTGGAAACACCATATATTTT. The J gene is TRBJ1-3, the V gene TRBV2; D is unclear. The V gene's germline CDR1 is SNHLY and CDR2 FYNNEI. The CDR3 loop spans 13 amino acids. V shed 8 bases and J shed 0 bases, with 8 bases lying between them.

The chain has TRBV6-1 and TRBJ1-4; D is undetermined. V lost 5 bases to trimming and J lost 0 bases, with 7 bases between them. The germline CDR1 and CDR2 sequences are MNHNS and SASEGT. The CDR3 sequence is 14 residues long. In nucleotides, the CDR3 is TGTGCCAGCAGTTTAAAGGCAACTAATGAAAAACTGTTTTTT. The encoded protein is CASSLKATNEKLFF.

The rearrangement links TRBV5-1 to TRBJ2-6, with no clear D. CDR3 size: 13 residues. Between the trimmed V and J ends, which lost 2 bases and 0 bases, there was a span of 0 bases. CDR1 and CDR2 (germline): SGHRS, YFSETQ. The CDR3 nucleotides read TGCGCCAGCAGCTTCTCTGGGGCCAACGTCCTGACTTTC. Translation gives CASSFSGANVLTF.

CDR3 sequence (DNA): TGCGCCAGCAGCCAACCTATCAGGGACACCGGGGAGCTGTTTTTT. The encoded protein is CASSQPIRDTGELFF. The chain has TRBV4-1 and TRBJ2-2, with D perhaps TRBD1 (5 bases). CDR3 length: 15 residues. Germline V gene data show CDR1 as MGHRA and CDR2 as YSYEKL. Trimming cost V 2 bases and J 3 bases, with 10 bases left between them.